This T cell receptor beta chain was recorded in a study of blood T cell repertoires in COVID-19. Study information: Samples came from the United States, Italy and Spain, spanning acute and convalescent COVID-19. Sample material is recorded as cDNA or gDNA derived from T cells, B-cell-depleted T cells, or PBMCs.

Methods used by the authors: Estimation of nucleated cell counts was performed using reference gene primer amplification. Profiled with immunoSEQ multiplex PCR; TCRdb holds only in-frame clones, not every one. The DNA was the basis for D and trimming; V, J and clone size are from that table. This sample has around 80,000 clones, with roughly 78% found just once. The source of this sequence is a man between 60 and 70 years old with acute or convalescent COVID-19. The source material was peripheral blood.

The CDR3 coding sequence is TGCGCCAGCAGGAGGGAGTTCACCGGGGAGCTGTTTTTT. Amino acids: CASRREFTGELFF. V usage is TRBV5-1 and J usage is TRBJ2-2, with D possibly matching TRBD2 (5 bases). V shed 5 bases and J shed 4 bases, with 9 bases lying between them. Germline lookup yields CDR1 SGHRS and CDR2 YFSETQ. The CDR3 runs 13 residues. Combining the CDR3 with reference TRBV5-1 and TRBJ2-2 gives the whole variable domain KAGVTQTPRYLIKTRGQQVTLSCSPISGHRSVSWYQQTPGQGLQFLFEYFSETQRNKGNFPGRFSGRQFSNSRSEMNVSTLELGDSALYLCASRREFTGELFFGEGSRLTVL.